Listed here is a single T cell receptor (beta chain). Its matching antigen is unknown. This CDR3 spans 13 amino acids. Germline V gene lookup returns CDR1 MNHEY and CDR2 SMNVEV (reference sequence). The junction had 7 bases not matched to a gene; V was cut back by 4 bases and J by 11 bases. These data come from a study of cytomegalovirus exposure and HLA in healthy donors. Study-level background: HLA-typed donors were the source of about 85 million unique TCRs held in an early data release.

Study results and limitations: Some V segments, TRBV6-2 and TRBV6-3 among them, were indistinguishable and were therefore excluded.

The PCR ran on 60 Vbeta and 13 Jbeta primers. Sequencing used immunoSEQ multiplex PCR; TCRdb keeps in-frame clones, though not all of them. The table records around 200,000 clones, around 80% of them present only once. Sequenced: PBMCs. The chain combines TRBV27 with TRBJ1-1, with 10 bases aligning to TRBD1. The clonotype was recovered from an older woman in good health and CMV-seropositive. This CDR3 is CASSWRDRGAAFF. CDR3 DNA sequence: TGTGCCAGCAGTTGGAGGGACAGGGGAGCCGCTTTCTTT.